These T cell receptor beta chains were read from a single sample in a study of immune cell composition in non-small cell lung cancer. TCRdb's table, derived via immunoSEQ multiplex PCR, lists solely in-frame clones and lacks some. The repertoire consists of thousands of clones, with 80% to 90% occurring once and the leading ten covering 8.5% to 10%. The specimen sequenced was lung tumor tissue. The receptors come from a human donor with non-small cell lung cancer. Each CDR3 is given with its conserved first and last residue. Fields, in order: D gene, clone size, J gene, V gene, CDR3 protein, CDR3 DNA. A D gene is named only where the DNA matches it firmly. Part of the rows lack a size; the others show once, few, many or a class for expanded clones.

. | . | TRBJ2-7 | TRBV4-1 | CASSQARESLYEQYF | TGCGCCAGCAGCCAAGCCCGGGAGTCCCTCTACGAGCAGTACTTC
. | . | TRBJ2-2 | TRBV21-1 | CASSKVKGANTGELFF | TGTGCCAGCAGCAAAGTGAAGGGGGCGAACACCGGGGAGCTGTTTTTT
TRBD2 | . | TRBJ2-3 | TRBV7-3 | CASSLGGSATDTQYF | TGTGCCAGCAGCTTAGGCGGGAGCGCAACAGATACGCAGTATTTT
. | . | TRBJ1-5 | TRBV5-6 | CASREQGSNQPQHF | TGTGCCAGCAGGGAACAGGGTAGCAATCAGCCCCAGCATTTT
TRBD2 | . | TRBJ2-1 | TRBV10-3 | CAIRGSGTSGRLAVNEQFF | TGTGCCATCAGGGGCTCCGGGACTAGCGGGAGGCTCGCCGTAAATGAGCAGTTCTTC
TRBD1 | . | TRBJ2-7 | TRBV19 | CASSLRAGGDNYEQYF | TGTGCCAGTAGTTTACGGGCAGGGGGCGATAACTACGAGCAGTACTTC
TRBD1 | . | TRBJ2-1 | TRBV7-3 | CASSLGTGSHNEQFF | TGTGCCAGCAGCTTAGGGACAGGGTCCCACAATGAGCAGTTCTTC
TRBD1 | . | TRBJ2-3 | TRBV5-6 | CASSWQGAADTQYF | TGTGCCAGCAGCTGGCAGGGGGCGGCCGATACGCAGTATTTT
. | once | TRBJ1-2 | TRBV6-5 | CASSYSPGAPYGYTF | TGTGCCAGCAGTTACTCCCCAGGGGCGCCCTATGGCTACACCTTC
TRBD2 | . | TRBJ2-3 | TRBV28 | CASSSPRAGVADTQYF | TGTGCCAGCAGTTCCCCCCGAGCGGGAGTGGCAGATACGCAGTATTTT
TRBD1 | . | TRBJ1-1 | TRBV5-4 | CASSPDRANTEAFF | TGTGCCAGCAGCCCGGACAGGGCGAACACTGAAGCTTTCTTT
. | . | TRBJ1-5 | TRBV5-5 | CASSLEGGDQPQHF | TGTGCCAGCAGCTTGGAAGGCGGAGATCAGCCCCAGCATTTT
. | . | TRBJ2-1 | TRBV30 | CAWSFLGNSYNEQFF | TGTGCCTGGAGTTTCCTCGGTAACTCCTACAATGAGCAGTTCTTC
. | . | TRBJ2-3 | TRBV28 | CASSAGGGPRDTQYF | TGTGCCAGCAGTGCAGGAGGGGGCCCGCGAGATACGCAGTATTTT
TRBD1 | . | TRBJ2-5 | TRBV2 | CASRYSGTGGVRETQYF | TGTGCCAGCAGGTACTCCGGGACAGGGGGCGTCCGAGAGACCCAGTACTTC
TRBD1 | . | TRBJ2-1 | TRBV19 | CASSILGQGARNEQFF | TGTGCCAGTAGTATATTGGGACAGGGGGCCAGGAATGAGCAGTTCTTC
TRBD1 | . | TRBJ1-4 | TRBV9 | CASSVAGQDHNEKLFF | TGTGCCAGCAGCGTAGCTGGACAGGACCACAATGAAAAACTGTTTTTT
TRBD1 | . | TRBJ1-2 | TRBV18 | CASSQQGEGVYGYTF | TGTGCCAGCTCACAACAGGGGGAAGGCGTCTATGGCTACACCTTC
TRBD1 | . | TRBJ1-2 | TRBV5-6 | CASSLGDRDYGYTF | TGTGCCAGCAGCTTGGGGGACAGGGACTATGGCTACACCTTC
TRBD2 | . | TRBJ2-7 | TRBV28 | CASSSSGRSSYEQYF | TGTGCCAGCAGCTCTAGCGGGAGAAGTTCCTACGAGCAGTACTTC
. | . | TRBJ2-5 | TRBV6-1 | CASTPGIQETQYF | TGTGCCAGCACCCCAGGGATTCAAGAGACCCAGTACTTC
. | few | TRBJ2-7 | TRBV4-3 | CASSQERQGPEQYF | TGCGCCAGCAGCCAAGAGAGGCAGGGCCCCGAGCAGTACTTC
TRBD1 | . | TRBJ2-7 | TRBV5-8 | CASSLHRTGVLYF | TGTGCCAGCAGCTTGCATCGGACAGGGGTGCTTTACTTC
TRBD1 | . | TRBJ1-1 | TRBV7-9 | CASSLGTGNTEAFF | TGTGCCAGCAGTCTGGGGACAGGGAACACTGAAGCTTTCTTT
. | . | TRBJ2-5 | TRBV21-1 | CASSIICFQETQYF | TGTGCCAGCAGCATCATTTGTTTTCAAGAGACCCAGTACTTC
. | once | TRBJ1-4 | TRBV7-9 | CASSLTGSNEKLFF | TGTGCCAGCAGCTTAACCGGGAGCAATGAAAAACTGTTTTTT
. | . | TRBJ2-1 | TRBV7-3 | CASSLSRDSHEQFF | TGTGCCAGCAGCTTATCCCGGGACTCCCATGAGCAGTTCTTC
TRBD2 | . | TRBJ2-1 | TRBV9 | CASSSSGNYNEQFF | TGTGCCAGCAGCTCTAGCGGGAACTACAATGAGCAGTTCTTC